Listed below are T cell receptor beta chains from one sample, sequenced in a study of siplizumab effects on memory and regulatory T cells. The method was immunoSEQ multiplex PCR; TCRdb's version includes in-frame clones alone and lacks a portion of them. The table has 50,000 to 70,000 clones, about 96% seen once; the top ten hold about 0.1%. Sequenced sample: naive CD8+ T cells sorted from blood. These receptors were obtained from a human donor in good health. Each CDR3 is given without its conserved first and last residue. Each record gives: J gene, D gene, V gene, CDR3 protein. The D gene is left open where the match is weak.

j_call: TRBJ1-5
d_call: TRBD1
v_call: TRBV12-5
cdr3_aa: ASGQVQGGNQPQH

j_call: TRBJ2-1
d_call: NA
v_call: TRBV7-2
cdr3_aa: ASSLENPHYRGAYNEQF

j_call: TRBJ1-5
d_call: TRBD1
v_call: TRBV7-2
cdr3_aa: ASSLPQGAYSNQPQH

j_call: TRBJ1-5
d_call: TRBD1
v_call: TRBV5-6
cdr3_aa: ASSFSTGNQPQH

j_call: TRBJ2-7
d_call: NA
v_call: TRBV9
cdr3_aa: ASSGRDSPYEQY

j_call: TRBJ1-2
d_call: TRBD1
v_call: TRBV9
cdr3_aa: ASTGPTGATGYT

j_call: TRBJ2-5
d_call: NA
v_call: TRBV2
cdr3_aa: ASSEIGGLQETQY

j_call: TRBJ2-5
d_call: TRBD2
v_call: TRBV7-9
cdr3_aa: ASSAGTSEKTQY

j_call: TRBJ2-7
d_call: NA
v_call: TRBV5-5
cdr3_aa: ASSLVTYEQY

j_call: TRBJ1-1
d_call: NA
v_call: TRBV9
cdr3_aa: ASSVSRGNTEAF

j_call: TRBJ2-3
d_call: NA
v_call: TRBV14
cdr3_aa: ASSPDSSRTDTQY

j_call: TRBJ2-3
d_call: NA
v_call: TRBV10-1
cdr3_aa: ASSEGVYRTDTQY

j_call: TRBJ1-2
d_call: NA
v_call: TRBV4-3
cdr3_aa: ASSQAQTTNYGYT

j_call: TRBJ2-5
d_call: NA
v_call: TRBV4-1
cdr3_aa: ASSQVSSGKQTQY

j_call: TRBJ1-1
d_call: NA
v_call: TRBV6-5
cdr3_aa: ASSYQVVMNTEAF

j_call: TRBJ2-7
d_call: TRBD2
v_call: TRBV5-6
cdr3_aa: ASSRGGLYEQY

j_call: TRBJ2-1
d_call: TRBD1
v_call: TRBV15
cdr3_aa: ATSSRDSYNEQF

j_call: TRBJ1-2
d_call: NA
v_call: TRBV21-1
cdr3_aa: ASSTGRGRDYT

j_call: TRBJ2-1
d_call: TRBD2
v_call: TRBV19
cdr3_aa: ASSIGGGSYNEQF

j_call: TRBJ1-2
d_call: NA
v_call: TRBV7-9
cdr3_aa: ASIKDSNYT

j_call: TRBJ2-7
d_call: TRBD1
v_call: TRBV7-9
cdr3_aa: ASSPRDSSYEQY

j_call: TRBJ1-5
d_call: NA
v_call: TRBV7-9
cdr3_aa: ASSLALGQFNQPQH

j_call: TRBJ1-1
d_call: NA
v_call: TRBV29-1
cdr3_aa: SVVSGSAF

j_call: TRBJ2-1
d_call: TRBD2
v_call: TRBV7-9
cdr3_aa: ASSPKGAGGYEQF

j_call: TRBJ2-7
d_call: TRBD1
v_call: TRBV11-2
cdr3_aa: ASSPPDRGDEQY

j_call: TRBJ2-5
d_call: NA
v_call: TRBV4-3
cdr3_aa: ASSQGRSISLETQY

j_call: TRBJ2-3
d_call: NA
v_call: TRBV7-3
cdr3_aa: ASSPTGSGDTQY

j_call: TRBJ1-1
d_call: NA
v_call: TRBV4-2
cdr3_aa: ASSQEAGRVNTEAF

j_call: TRBJ2-1
d_call: NA
v_call: TRBV27
cdr3_aa: ASSLSGGPGNEQF

j_call: TRBJ2-2
d_call: NA
v_call: TRBV4-3
cdr3_aa: ASSQAVGTGELF

j_call: TRBJ2-7
d_call: TRBD2
v_call: TRBV11-3
cdr3_aa: ASSLAAAGEQY

j_call: TRBJ2-2
d_call: NA
v_call: TRBV9
cdr3_aa: ASSVARNTGELF

j_call: TRBJ2-1
d_call: NA
v_call: TRBV7-3
cdr3_aa: ASSEASSYNEQF

j_call: TRBJ1-1
d_call: TRBD1
v_call: TRBV7-3
cdr3_aa: ASSGQGYTEAF

j_call: TRBJ1-2
d_call: NA
v_call: TRBV4-3
cdr3_aa: ASSSAVNYGYT

j_call: TRBJ1-1
d_call: NA
v_call: TRBV15
cdr3_aa: ATSRKGGTEAF

j_call: TRBJ2-1
d_call: NA
v_call: TRBV28
cdr3_aa: ASTESYNEQF

j_call: TRBJ1-1
d_call: NA
v_call: TRBV28
cdr3_aa: ASSLSGIMAF

j_call: TRBJ1-1
d_call: NA
v_call: TRBV2
cdr3_aa: AQLQGKNTEAF

j_call: TRBJ2-3
d_call: NA
v_call: TRBV6-6
cdr3_aa: ASSPWQGKTDTQY

j_call: TRBJ1-4
d_call: TRBD1
v_call: TRBV5-1
cdr3_aa: ASSLKGTVGEKLF

j_call: TRBJ2-1
d_call: TRBD2
v_call: TRBV9
cdr3_aa: ASSGSGGSDNEQF